These T cell receptor beta chains were read from a single sample in a study of blood T cell repertoires in COVID-19. Only in-frame clones appear in the TCRdb table, and some are missing; sequencing was by immunoSEQ multiplex PCR. The data hold fewer than 450,000 clones, with about 91% observed a single time. Sample: peripheral blood. All receptors derive from a woman aged 50 to 65 with COVID-19, enrolled during active disease. The CDR3 runs from the conserved cysteine through the conserved F or W. Fields, in order: J gene, V gene, CDR3 protein.

j_gene: TRBJ1-6
v_gene: TRBV5-4
CDR3aa: CASSPSDRLGPLHF

j_gene: TRBJ1-2
v_gene: TRBV6-5
CDR3aa: CASSPQTGTGYTF

j_gene: TRBJ1-2
v_gene: TRBV7-3
CDR3aa: CASSPPGRGPDGGYTF

j_gene: TRBJ1-1
v_gene: TRBV6-5
CDR3aa: CASSYERGGLNTEAFF

j_gene: TRBJ1-3
v_gene: TRBV6-6
CDR3aa: CASSPGGAVSSGNTIYF

j_gene: TRBJ2-2
v_gene: TRBV5-1
CDR3aa: CASSLRGGARTGELFF

j_gene: TRBJ2-6
v_gene: TRBV18
CDR3aa: CASSPRTGNSGANVLTF

j_gene: TRBJ1-5
v_gene: TRBV12-3/TRBV12-4
CDR3aa: CASNPDTNQPQHF

j_gene: TRBJ1-4
v_gene: TRBV7-9
CDR3aa: CASSTGQGPTNEKLFF

j_gene: TRBJ1-6
v_gene: TRBV6-5
CDR3aa: CATDRVANSPLHF

j_gene: TRBJ1-2
v_gene: TRBV2
CDR3aa: CARGTGARSYGYTF

j_gene: TRBJ2-7
v_gene: TRBV18
CDR3aa: CASSPQRGGAGEQYF

j_gene: TRBJ1-2
v_gene: TRBV6-2/TRBV6-3
CDR3aa: CASSYSRREDGYTF

j_gene: TRBJ1-4
v_gene: TRBV12-3/TRBV12-4
CDR3aa: CASSPGGEKLFF

j_gene: TRBJ1-2
v_gene: TRBV11-2
CDR3aa: CASSFRQGAYGYTF

j_gene: TRBJ2-7
v_gene: TRBV6-1
CDR3aa: CASSEVSSGAYEQYF

j_gene: TRBJ2-2
v_gene: TRBV7-7
CDR3aa: CASSFGTGGNTGELFF

j_gene: TRBJ1-1
v_gene: TRBV2
CDR3aa: CASTQGVVNTEAFF